Detailed here is one T cell receptor (beta chain). The entry originates in a study of beta chain features in type 1 diabetes. Germline CDR1 reads LNHNV; CDR2 reads YYDKDF (reference sequence). The V and J ends lost 1 base and 5 bases, in that order; junction bases with no gene match: 6. CDR3 length equals 15 residues. Sequenced material consisted of expressed TCRB transcripts (all of the isolated RNA was reverse transcribed). Profiled with immunoSEQ multiplex PCR; TCRdb holds only in-frame clones, not every one. The top ten hold roughly 0.017% of the sample, which has under 400,000 clones, about 12% seen once.

The chain joins TRBV15 to TRBJ2-5; 8 nucleotides match TRBD2. Sequences were obtained from naive CD4+ T cells from blood. The receptor comes from a man between 18 and 35 years old in good health. CDR3 amino acids: CATSRARGGQETQYF. CDR3 nucleotide sequence: TGTGCCACCAGCAGAGCACGCGGGGGGCAGGAGACCCAGTACTTC.